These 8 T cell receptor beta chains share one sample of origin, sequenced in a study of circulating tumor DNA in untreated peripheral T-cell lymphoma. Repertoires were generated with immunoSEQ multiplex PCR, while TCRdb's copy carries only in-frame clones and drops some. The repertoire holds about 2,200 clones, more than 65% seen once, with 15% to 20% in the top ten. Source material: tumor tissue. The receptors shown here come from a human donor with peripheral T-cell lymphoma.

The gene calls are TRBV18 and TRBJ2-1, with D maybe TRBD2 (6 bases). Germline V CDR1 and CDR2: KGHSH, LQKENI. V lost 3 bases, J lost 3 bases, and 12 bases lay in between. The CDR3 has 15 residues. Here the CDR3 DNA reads TGTGCCAGCTCACCCCAGGGCGGGGACTACAATGAGCAGTTCTTC. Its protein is CASSPQGGDYNEQFF.

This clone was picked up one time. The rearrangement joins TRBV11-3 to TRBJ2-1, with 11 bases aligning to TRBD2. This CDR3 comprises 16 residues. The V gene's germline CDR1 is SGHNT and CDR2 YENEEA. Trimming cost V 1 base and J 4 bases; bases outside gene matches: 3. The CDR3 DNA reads TGTGCCAGCAGCTTAGGTAGCGGGGGGGCGTACAATGAGCAGTTCTTC. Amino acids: CASSLGSGGAYNEQFF. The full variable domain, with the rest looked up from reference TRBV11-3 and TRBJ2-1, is EAGVVQSPRYKIIEKKQPVAFWCNPISGHNTLYWYLQNLGQGPELLIRYENEEAVDDSQLPKDRFSAERLKGVDSTLKIQPAELGDSAVYLCASSLGSGGAYNEQFFGPGTRLTVL.

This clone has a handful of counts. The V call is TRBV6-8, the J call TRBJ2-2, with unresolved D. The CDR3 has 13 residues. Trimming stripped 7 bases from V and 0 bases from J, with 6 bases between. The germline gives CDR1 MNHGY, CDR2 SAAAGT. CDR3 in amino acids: CASIRPNTGELFF. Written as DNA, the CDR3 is TGTGCCAGCATCAGACCGAACACCGGGGAGCTGTTTTTT.

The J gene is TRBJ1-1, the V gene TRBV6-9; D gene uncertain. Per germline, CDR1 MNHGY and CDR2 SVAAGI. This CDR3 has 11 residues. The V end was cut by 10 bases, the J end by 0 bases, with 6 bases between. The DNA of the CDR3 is TGTGCCACTTTGATGAACACTGAAGCTTTCTTT. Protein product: CATLMNTEAFF.

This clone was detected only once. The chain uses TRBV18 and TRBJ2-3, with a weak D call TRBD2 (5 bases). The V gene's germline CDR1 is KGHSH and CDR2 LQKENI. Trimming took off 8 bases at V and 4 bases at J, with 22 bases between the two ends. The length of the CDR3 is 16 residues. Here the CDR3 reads CASPPNGTSSADTQYF. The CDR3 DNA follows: TGTGCCAGCCCTCCAAACGGTACTAGTTCAGCAGATACGCAGTATTTT.

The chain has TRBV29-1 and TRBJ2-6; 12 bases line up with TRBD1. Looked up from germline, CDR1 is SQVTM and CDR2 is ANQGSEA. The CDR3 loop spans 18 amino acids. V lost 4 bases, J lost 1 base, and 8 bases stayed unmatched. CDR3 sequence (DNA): TGCAGCGTTGTCGGCTTGGGACAGGGGGCATCTGGGGCCAACGTCCTGACTTTC. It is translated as CSVVGLGQGASGANVLTF.

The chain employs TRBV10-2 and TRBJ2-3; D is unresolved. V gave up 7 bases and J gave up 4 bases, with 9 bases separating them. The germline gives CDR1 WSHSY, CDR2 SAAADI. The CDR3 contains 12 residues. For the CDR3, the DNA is TGCGCCAGCAATTCGAGGCCAGATACGCAGTATTTT. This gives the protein CASNSRPDTQYF.

In nucleotides, the CDR3 is TGTGCCATCCAGGAGTCTAGTCAGGATACGCAGTATTTT. Its translation: CAIQESSQDTQYF. The chain links TRBV6-8 to TRBJ2-3; no clear D gene. Trimming shortened V by 10 bases and J by 6 bases, and 17 bases separated the two germline ends. The germline V gene encodes CDR1 MNHGY and CDR2 SAAAGT. The CDR3 consists of 13 residues.